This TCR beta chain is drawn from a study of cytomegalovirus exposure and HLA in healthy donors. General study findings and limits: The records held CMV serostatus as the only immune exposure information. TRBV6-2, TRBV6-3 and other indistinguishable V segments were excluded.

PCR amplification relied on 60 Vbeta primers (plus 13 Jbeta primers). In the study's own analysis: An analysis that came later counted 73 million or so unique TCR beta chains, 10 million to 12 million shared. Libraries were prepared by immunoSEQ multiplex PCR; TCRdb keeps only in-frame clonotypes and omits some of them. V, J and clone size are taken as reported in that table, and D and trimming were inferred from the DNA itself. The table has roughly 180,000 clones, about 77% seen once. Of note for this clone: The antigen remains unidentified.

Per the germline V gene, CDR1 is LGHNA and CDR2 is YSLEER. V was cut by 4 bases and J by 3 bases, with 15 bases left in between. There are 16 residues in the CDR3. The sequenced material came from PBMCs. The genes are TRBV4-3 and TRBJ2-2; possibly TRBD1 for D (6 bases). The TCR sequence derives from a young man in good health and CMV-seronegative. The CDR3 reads CASSPGRTDHTGELFF. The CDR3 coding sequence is TGCGCCAGCAGCCCAGGCAGGACAGACCACACCGGGGAGCTGTTTTTT.